These 10 T cell receptor beta chains were all obtained from the same sample, sequenced in a study of control samples from healthy donors and cancer patients. TCRdb's copy holds only in-frame clones and misses some; the assay was immunoSEQ multiplex PCR. The sample includes 100,000 to 150,000 clones, over 85% of them seen just once. Sequenced input: blood. These receptor sequences come from a young man in good health.

The V gene is TRBV7-9, the J gene TRBJ1-4; no clear D. V lost 1 base to trimming and J lost 4 bases, with 10 bases between them. Germline V gene lookup returns CDR1 SEHNR and CDR2 FQNEAQ (reference sequence). This CDR3 is 15 amino acids long. The CDR3 reads CASSLGAGLNEKLFF. In DNA, the CDR3 is TGTGCCAGCAGCTTAGGGGCAGGCCTTAATGAAAAACTGTTTTTT.

The chain recombines TRBV7-2 with TRBJ1-2; 8 nucleotides line up with TRBD1. Germline values: CDR1 SGHTA, CDR2 FQGNSA. V lost 4 bases and J lost 2; bases outside the gene matches: 3. The CDR3 contains 14 residues. The CDR3 DNA follows: TGTGCCAGCAGCTCAGGGGGCACGAACTATGGCTACACCTTC. Its translation is CASSSGGTNYGYTF.

This chain connects TRBV29-1 to TRBJ2-3; D assignment may be TRBD1 or TRBD2 (5 bases each). The CDR3 loop spans 12 amino acids. Looked up from germline, CDR1 is SQVTM and CDR2 is ANQGSEA. V was clipped by 3 bases and J by 4 bases, with 8 bases between them. The CDR3 region is CSVEGVADTQYF. The DNA for the CDR3 is TGCAGCGTTGAGGGGGTTGCAGATACGCAGTATTTT.

V is TRBV23-1 and J is TRBJ2-1; a weak D match, TRBD2 (6 bases). TRBV23-1 carries the ORF label, with uncertain function. CDR3 length: 15 residues. With 3 bases removed from V and 9 bases from J, the gap between germline ends came to 18 bases. The CDR3 protein is CASSHMTGERSEQFF. The DNA for the CDR3 is TGCGCCAGCAGTCATATGACGGGGGAAAGGAGTGAGCAGTTCTTC.

This chain links TRBV6-2 or TRBV6-3 with TRBJ2-3; D uncertain. Deletions cut 5 bases from V and 0 bases from J, with 9 bases between. This CDR3 is 14 amino acids long. Per the germline V gene, CDR1 is MNHEY and CDR2 is SVGEGT. The CDR3 spells CASSPRLSTDTQYF. The CDR3 DNA sequence: TGTGCCAGCAGTCCCCGACTGAGCACAGATACGCAGTATTTT.

The chain carries TRBV6-6 and TRBJ2-3; 12 positions agree with TRBD2. The trim removed 10 bases at V and 2 bases at J, leaving 4 bases unmatched. Germline loops: CDR1 MNHNY, CDR2 SVGAGI (reference sequence). CDR3 size: 14 residues. The CDR3 reads CATSSGGVTDTQYF. The CDR3 DNA sequence: TGTGCCACCTCTAGCGGGGGGGTCACAGATACGCAGTATTTT.

The chain has TRBV5-1 and TRBJ1-3; D unclear. Germline V gene sequence: CDR1 SGHRS, CDR2 YFSETQ. The V gene lost 0 bases and the J gene lost 1 base, with 5 bases spanning the gap. There are 14 residues in the CDR3. CDR3 in amino acids: CASSLDTSGNTIYF. CDR3 coding DNA: TGCGCCAGCAGCTTGGACACTTCTGGAAACACCATATATTTT.

The gene calls are TRBV5-5 and TRBJ2-3, with D possibly called TRBD1 or TRBD2 (7 bases each). The germline gives CDR1 SGHKS, CDR2 YYEKEE (reference sequence). The CDR3 contains 14 residues. The V and J ends lost 7 bases and 0 bases respectively, with 12 bases between them. The CDR3, as DNA: TGTGCCAGCCAGGGGGGGAGGAGCACAGATACGCAGTATTTT. The encoded protein is CASQGGRSTDTQYF.

This clone appeared a single time. The chain carries TRBV14 and TRBJ1-6; unclear D gene. Trimming removed 1 base at V and 7 bases at J, with 5 bases between. The V gene's germline CDR1 is SGHDN and CDR2 FVKESK. CDR3 size: 13 residues. The CDR3 spells CASSQARNSPLHF. DNA for the CDR3: TGTGCCAGCAGCCAAGCGCGCAATTCACCCCTCCACTTT.

The chain carries TRBV11-2 and TRBJ2-3, with TRBD1 matching over 7 bases. Germline V lookup: CDR1 SGHAT, CDR2 FQNNGV. The ends lost 1 base at V and 5 bases at J; junction bases unmatched: 12. This CDR3 comprises 17 residues. CDR3 coding DNA: TGTGCCAGCAGCTTAGTTCTTCTGAGGGGGCGCCTAGATACGCAGTATTTT. It encodes CASSLVLLRGRLDTQYF.